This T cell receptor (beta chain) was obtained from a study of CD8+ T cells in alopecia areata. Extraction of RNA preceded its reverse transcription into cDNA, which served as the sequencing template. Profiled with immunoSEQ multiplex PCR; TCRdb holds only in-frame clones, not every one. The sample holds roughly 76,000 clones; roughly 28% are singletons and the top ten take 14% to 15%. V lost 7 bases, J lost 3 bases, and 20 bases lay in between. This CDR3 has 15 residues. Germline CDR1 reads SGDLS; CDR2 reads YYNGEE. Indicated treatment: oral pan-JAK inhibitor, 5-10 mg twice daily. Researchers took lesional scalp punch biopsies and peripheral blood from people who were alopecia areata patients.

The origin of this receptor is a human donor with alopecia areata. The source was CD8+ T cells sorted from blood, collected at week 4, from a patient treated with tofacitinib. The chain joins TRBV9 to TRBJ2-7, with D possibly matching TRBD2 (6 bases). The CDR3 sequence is CASSGIADAGYEQYF. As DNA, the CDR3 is TGTGCCAGCTCGGGGATAGCGGATGCCGGCTACGAGCAGTACTTC.